The source of this T cell receptor beta chain is a study of regulatory and conventional T cells in RAG deficiency. Broader study findings: Omenn patients showed >75% Treg-Tconv overlap and shorter CDR3 lengths. Omenn syndrome and CID/AS patients had around 100-fold fewer unique Treg TCR beta sequences, versus roughly 9.6-fold elsewhere.

Assay used: immunoSEQ multiplex PCR; TCRdb lists only in-frame clones, some missing. The repertoire consists of 20,000 to 25,000 clones, with around 95% occurring once and the leading ten covering 1% to 1.5%. The sorted conventional CD4+ T cells were CD25-low and CD127-high, with genomic DNA sequenced. Trimming pared 4 bases from V and 4 bases from J, leaving 25 bases between. Per the germline V gene, CDR1 is SGDLS and CDR2 is YYNGEE. This CDR3 has 18 residues. Remarks on this clone: What it binds is unknown.

The same specimen was also included in a second study, on regulatory T cells. That work states: Amplification used 52 TRBV primers and 13 TRBJ primers.

This TCR derives from a human donor in good health. V usage is TRBV9 and J usage is TRBJ2-3; D perhaps matches TRBD2 (7 bases). The sequenced sample was CD25- CD4+ T cells sorted from blood. This CDR3 is CASSNDRGGAFVADTQYF. The CDR3 region has the DNA TGTGCCAGCAGCAACGACCGAGGGGGGGCATTTGTAGCAGATACGCAGTATTTT.